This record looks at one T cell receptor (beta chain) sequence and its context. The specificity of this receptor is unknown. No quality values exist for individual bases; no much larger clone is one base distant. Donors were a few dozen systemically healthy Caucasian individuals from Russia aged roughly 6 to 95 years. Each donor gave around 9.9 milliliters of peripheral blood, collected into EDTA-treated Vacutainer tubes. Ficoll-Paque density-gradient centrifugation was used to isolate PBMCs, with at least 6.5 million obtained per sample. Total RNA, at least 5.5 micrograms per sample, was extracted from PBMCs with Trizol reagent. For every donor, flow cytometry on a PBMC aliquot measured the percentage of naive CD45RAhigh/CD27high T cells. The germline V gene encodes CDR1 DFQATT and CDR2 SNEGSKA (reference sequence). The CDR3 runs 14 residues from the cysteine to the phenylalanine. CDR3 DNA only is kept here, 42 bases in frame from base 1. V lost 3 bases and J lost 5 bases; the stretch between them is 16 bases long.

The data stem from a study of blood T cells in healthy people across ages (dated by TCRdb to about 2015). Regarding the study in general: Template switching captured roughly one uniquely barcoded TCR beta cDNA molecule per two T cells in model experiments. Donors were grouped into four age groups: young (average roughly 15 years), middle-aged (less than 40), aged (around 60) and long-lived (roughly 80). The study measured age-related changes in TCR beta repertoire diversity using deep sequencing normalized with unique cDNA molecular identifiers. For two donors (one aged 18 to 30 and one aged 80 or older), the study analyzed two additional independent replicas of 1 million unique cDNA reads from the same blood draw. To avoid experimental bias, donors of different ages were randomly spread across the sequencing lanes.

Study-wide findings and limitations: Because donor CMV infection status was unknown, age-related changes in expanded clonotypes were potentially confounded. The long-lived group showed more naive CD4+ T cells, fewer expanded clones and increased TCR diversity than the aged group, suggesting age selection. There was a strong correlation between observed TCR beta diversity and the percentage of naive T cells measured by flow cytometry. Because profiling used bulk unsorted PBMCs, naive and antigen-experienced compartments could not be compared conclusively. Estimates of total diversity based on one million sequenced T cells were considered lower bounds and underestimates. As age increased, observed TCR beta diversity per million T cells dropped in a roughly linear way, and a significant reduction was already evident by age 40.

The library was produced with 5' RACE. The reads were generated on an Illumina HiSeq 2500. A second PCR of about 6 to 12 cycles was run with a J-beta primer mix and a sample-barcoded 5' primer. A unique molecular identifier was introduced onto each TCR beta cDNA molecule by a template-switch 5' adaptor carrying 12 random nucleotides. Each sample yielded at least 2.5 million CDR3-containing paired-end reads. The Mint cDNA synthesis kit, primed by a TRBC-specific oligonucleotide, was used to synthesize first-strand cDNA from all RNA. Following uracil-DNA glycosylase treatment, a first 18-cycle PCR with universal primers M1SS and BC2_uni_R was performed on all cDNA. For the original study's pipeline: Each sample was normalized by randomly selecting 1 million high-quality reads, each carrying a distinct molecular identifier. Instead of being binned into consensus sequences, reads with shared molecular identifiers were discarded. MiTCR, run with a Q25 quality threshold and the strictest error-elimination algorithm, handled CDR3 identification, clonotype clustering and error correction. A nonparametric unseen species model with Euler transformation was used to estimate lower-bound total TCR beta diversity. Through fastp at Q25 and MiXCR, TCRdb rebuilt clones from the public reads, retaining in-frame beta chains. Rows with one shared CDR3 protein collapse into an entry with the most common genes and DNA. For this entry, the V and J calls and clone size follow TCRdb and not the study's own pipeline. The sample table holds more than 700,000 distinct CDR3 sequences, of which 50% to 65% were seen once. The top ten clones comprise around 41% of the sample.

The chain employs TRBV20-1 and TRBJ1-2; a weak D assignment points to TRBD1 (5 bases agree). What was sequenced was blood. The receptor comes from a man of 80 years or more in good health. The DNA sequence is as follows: TGCAGTGCTAGCGACGCGGGACGGATATATGGCTACACCTTC. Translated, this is CSASDAGRIYGYTF.